These 22 T cell receptor beta chains share one sample of origin, sequenced in a study of cytomegalovirus exposure and HLA in healthy donors. The PCR employed 60 Vbeta primers together with 13 Jbeta primers. Sequencing was performed with immunoSEQ multiplex PCR; in TCRdb, only in-frame clones are kept and a portion is missing. The table shows some 100,000 clones, with about 83% occurring only once. The sequenced material came from PBMCs. These receptors were obtained from a female donor in good health and CMV-seronegative.

The V gene is TRBV6-4, the J gene TRBJ2-3, with TRBD2 as a possible D gene (5 bases). The germline V and J ends were trimmed by 8 bases and 7 bases, with 19 bases remaining between them. The V gene's germline CDR1 is MRHNA and CDR2 SNTAGT. CDR3 length equals 14 residues. The CDR3 DNA is TGTGCCAGCCTATTCGAGGGAATTAGTAATACGCAGTATTTT. Its protein product is CASLFEGISNTQYF.

V and J are TRBV5-1 and TRBJ1-3, with TRBD1 matching 7 bases. J lost 1 base, V lost 4 bases, and 5 bases had no gene match. From germline, CDR1 is SGHRS and CDR2 YFSETQ. CDR3 length: 15 amino acids. The CDR3 loop reads CASSPSTGSGNTIYF. As DNA, the CDR3 is TGCGCCAGCAGCCCATCGACAGGGTCTGGAAACACCATATATTTT.

This rearrangement joins TRBV5-4 to TRBJ2-1; 14 positions agree with TRBD2. The CDR3 sequence is 17 residues long. Germline V gene data show CDR1 as SGHNT and CDR2 as YYREEE (reference sequence). Unmatched junction bases numbered 6, after V lost 3 bases and J lost 4 bases. The CDR3 here is CASSSKRLAGGYNEQFF. As DNA, the CDR3 is TGTGCCAGCAGCTCTAAGAGACTAGCGGGGGGGTACAATGAGCAGTTCTTC.

The chain carries TRBV30 and TRBJ1-1; a weak D match, TRBD1 (5 bases). Looked up from germline, CDR1 is GTSNPN and CDR2 is SVGIG (reference sequence). The CDR3 spans 13 residues. V gave up 5 bases and J gave up 5 bases, with 15 bases separating them. The CDR3 DNA sequence: TGTGCCTGGGTGGGGCGGGGAGGTACTGAAGCTTTCTTT. Translation: CAWVGRGGTEAFF.

The chain is built from TRBV11-2 and TRBJ1-6; 8 nucleotides line up with TRBD1. Germline trimming cut 1 base from V and 3 bases from J; bases unmatched to any gene: 8. The CDR3 runs 18 residues. CDR1 is SGHAT and CDR2 is FQNNGV in the germline V gene. The DNA of the CDR3 is TGTGCCAGCAGCTTAGGTCGTACAGGGGGTGTCTATAATTCACCCCTCCACTTT. The encoded protein is CASSLGRTGGVYNSPLHF.

The chain recombines TRBV9 with TRBJ1-1; unclear D gene. Germline V gene sequence: CDR1 SGDLS, CDR2 YYNGEE. Trimming stripped 6 bases from V and 4 bases from J, with 13 bases between. The CDR3 is 13 amino acids. The CDR3 DNA reads TGTGCCAGCAAAAGAATCGGGTCCACTGAAGCTTTCTTT. Translation gives CASKRIGSTEAFF.

The gene calls are TRBV5-4 and TRBJ2-3; 7 positions agree with TRBD2. Germline-derived CDR1 and CDR2 are SGHNT and YYREEE (reference sequence). CDR3 length: 14 residues. Trimming cost V 2 bases and J 6 bases; bases outside gene matches: 6. DNA of the CDR3: TGTGCCAGCAGCTTTTGGGGAGGGGCCGATACGCAGTATTTT. It encodes CASSFWGGADTQYF.

The chain combines TRBV25-1 with TRBJ2-5; TRBD1 aligns across 8 bases. Germline lookup yields CDR1 MGHDK and CDR2 SYGVNS. The V and J ends lost 4 bases and 2 bases, in that order; junction bases with no gene match: 9. The CDR3 is made up of 16 amino acids. Written as DNA, the CDR3 is TGTGCCAGCAGTGCTGTTAACAGGGGGAGGCAAGAGACCCAGTACTTC. It encodes CASSAVNRGRQETQYF.

As for this clone: The sample holds other DNA sequences that translate to the same CDR3. The chain joins TRBV5-4 to TRBJ2-1; 9 bases line up with TRBD2. V was clipped by 3 bases and J by 6 bases; unmatched bases: 7. Germline CDR1 is SGHNT and CDR2 is YYREEE (reference sequence). This CDR3 region has 15 residues. The CDR3 DNA reads TGTGCCAGCAGCTCCGAGCGGGGGGCCCGCAATGAGCAGTTCTTC. Its protein product is CASSSERGARNEQFF.

The chain recombines TRBV2 with TRBJ2-7; 11 nucleotides agree with TRBD1. The junction had 6 bases not matched to a gene; V was cut back by 5 bases and J by 6 bases. The CDR3 runs 14 residues. Germline V CDR1 and CDR2: SNHLY, FYNNEI. The CDR3: CASSSGQGVAEQYF. In DNA form, the CDR3 reads TGTGCCAGCAGTTCGGGACAGGGGGTGGCCGAGCAGTACTTC. The full variable domain, rest sourced from reference TRBV2 and TRBJ2-7, is EPEVTQTPSHQVTQMGQEVILRCVPISNHLYFYWYRQILGQKVEFLVSFYNNEISEKSEIFDDQFSVERPDGSNFTLKIRSTKLEDSAMYFCASSSGQGVAEQYFGPGTRLTVT.

The chain joins TRBV5-1 to TRBJ1-4; D is perhaps TRBD1 (5 bases). Trimming removed 2 bases at V and 4 bases at J, with 12 bases between. The germline V gene encodes CDR1 SGHRS and CDR2 YFSETQ. The CDR3 extends over 15 amino acids. The CDR3 nucleotides read TGCGCCAGCAGCTTTATGGGCAGGGATAATGAAAAACTGTTTTTT. The encoded protein is CASSFMGRDNEKLFF. The full variable domain, with the rest looked up from reference TRBV5-1 and TRBJ1-4, is KAGVTQTPRYLIKTRGQQVTLSCSPISGHRSVSWYQQTPGQGLQFLFEYFSETQRNKGNFPGRFSGRQFSNSRSEMNVSTLELGDSALYLCASSFMGRDNEKLFFGSGTQLSVL.

This chain connects TRBV19 to TRBJ2-3; 7 nucleotides agree with TRBD2. Trimming at V came to 3 bases and at J to 1 base, leaving 4 bases not matched to a gene. The CDR3 length is 15 residues. Per germline, CDR1 LNHDA and CDR2 SQIVND (reference sequence). Here the CDR3 DNA reads TGTGCCAGTAGTATCCGACGGGGGGGCACAGATACGCAGTATTTT. Residues: CASSIRRGGTDTQYF.

This clone was picked up a small number of times. This sequence joins TRBV5-1 and TRBJ2-2, with TRBD2 matching 8 bases. V lost 3 bases, J lost 2 bases, and 3 bases stayed unmatched. The CDR3 covers 15 residues. Germline-derived CDR1 and CDR2 are SGHRS and YFSETQ. The CDR3 region is CASSSGTSNTGELFF. CDR3 nucleotide sequence: TGCGCCAGCAGCTCCGGGACTAGTAACACCGGGGAGCTGTTTTTT.

This rearrangement joins TRBV14 to TRBJ1-1; a weak D match, TRBD1 (6 bases). Trimming pared 6 bases from V and 1 base from J, leaving 18 bases between. In germline, CDR1 is SGHDN, CDR2 FVKESK. The CDR3 covers 16 residues. DNA for the CDR3: TGTGCCAGCAGGATAAGCAGGGGCGATAAGAACACTGAAGCTTTCTTT. The encoded protein is CASRISRGDKNTEAFF.

This chain links TRBV27 with TRBJ1-4, with 8 bases identical to TRBD1. J was trimmed by 10 bases and V by 6 bases; bases with no gene match: 13. CDR1 and CDR2 (germline): MNHEY, SMNVEV (reference sequence). This CDR3 spans 15 amino acids. CDR3 in amino acids: CASSLQRQGYGKLFF. For the CDR3, the DNA is TGTGCCAGCAGCCTCCAAAGACAGGGGTACGGAAAACTGTTTTTT.

Regarding this clone: One junction end disagrees with the germline gene, perhaps due to a read error. The genes are TRBV7-2 and TRBJ1-3; possibly TRBD1 for D (5 bases). The CDR3 contains 16 residues. Germline CDR1 and CDR2: SGHTA and FQGNSA. The CDR3 sequence is CASSLRKGASGNAIYF. Written as DNA, the CDR3 is TGTGCCAGCAGCTTAAGAAAAGGGGCCTCTGGAAACGCCATATATTTT. The whole variable domain, remainder taken from reference TRBV7-2 and TRBJ1-3, is GAGVSQSPSNKVTEKGKDVELRCDPISGHTALYWYRQSLGQGLEFLIYFQGNSAPDKSGLPSDRFSAERTGGSVSTLTIQRTQQEDSAVYLCASSLRKGASGNAIYFGEGSWLTVV.

CDR3 sequence: CSVEPTGNTGELFF. The CDR3 DNA reads TGCAGCGTTGAACCGACAGGGAACACCGGGGAGCTGTTTTTT. This sequence joins TRBV29-1 and TRBJ2-2; D perhaps matches TRBD1 (6 bases). From germline, CDR1 is SQVTM and CDR2 ANQGSEA. The CDR3 length is 14 residues. The germline V and J ends were trimmed by 2 bases and 1 base, with 8 bases remaining between them.

This chain uses TRBV15 with TRBJ2-2; possibly TRBD2 for D (7 bases). V lost 3 bases and J lost 6, with 17 bases in between. The germline gives CDR1 LNHNV, CDR2 YYDKDF (reference sequence). This CDR3 has 16 amino acids. The CDR3 region has the DNA TGTGCCACCAGCAGGGCTGCGGGGGCACCATCCGGGGAGCTGTTTTTT. This encodes CATSRAAGAPSGELFF.

This chain links TRBV4-3 with TRBJ2-1; perhaps TRBD1 as D (5 bases). The CDR3 loop spans 17 amino acids. Germline lookup yields CDR1 LGHNA and CDR2 YSLEER. V was cut by 0 bases and J by 2 bases, with 14 bases left in between. The CDR3 DNA follows: TGCGCCAGCAGCCAAGAGTCCGGCCAGGGTCCCTACAATGAGCAGTTCTTC. It is translated as CASSQESGQGPYNEQFF.

There are a few counts of this clone. The chain couples TRBV9 to TRBJ2-5; 8 bases map to TRBD2. V lost 0 bases, J lost 4 bases, and 5 bases stayed unmatched. The germline gives CDR1 SGDLS, CDR2 YYNGEE. This CDR3 contains 15 residues. The CDR3 coding sequence is TGTGCCAGCAGCGTAGCGGGGGGGGCGCGAGAGACCCAGTACTTC. It is translated as CASSVAGGARETQYF.

The genes are TRBV27 and TRBJ1-5; D is uncertain. Germline loops: CDR1 MNHEY, CDR2 SMNVEV (reference sequence). CDR3 length: 16 residues. V was pared by 2 bases and J by 4 bases, with 15 bases between. The CDR3 reads CASSLTGSERNQPQHF. The CDR3 DNA is TGTGCCAGCAGTTTAACCGGCAGCGAACGTAATCAGCCCCAGCATTTT.

The CDR3: CASSKEDRASNQPQHF. The CDR3, as DNA: TGTGCCAGCAGCAAGGAGGACAGAGCTTCAAACCAGCCCCAGCATTTT. The chain couples TRBV21-1 to TRBJ1-5; TRBD1 reflects the table's D call only, with no check against the DNA. TRBV21-1 is flagged as a pseudogene. This CDR3 region has 16 residues.